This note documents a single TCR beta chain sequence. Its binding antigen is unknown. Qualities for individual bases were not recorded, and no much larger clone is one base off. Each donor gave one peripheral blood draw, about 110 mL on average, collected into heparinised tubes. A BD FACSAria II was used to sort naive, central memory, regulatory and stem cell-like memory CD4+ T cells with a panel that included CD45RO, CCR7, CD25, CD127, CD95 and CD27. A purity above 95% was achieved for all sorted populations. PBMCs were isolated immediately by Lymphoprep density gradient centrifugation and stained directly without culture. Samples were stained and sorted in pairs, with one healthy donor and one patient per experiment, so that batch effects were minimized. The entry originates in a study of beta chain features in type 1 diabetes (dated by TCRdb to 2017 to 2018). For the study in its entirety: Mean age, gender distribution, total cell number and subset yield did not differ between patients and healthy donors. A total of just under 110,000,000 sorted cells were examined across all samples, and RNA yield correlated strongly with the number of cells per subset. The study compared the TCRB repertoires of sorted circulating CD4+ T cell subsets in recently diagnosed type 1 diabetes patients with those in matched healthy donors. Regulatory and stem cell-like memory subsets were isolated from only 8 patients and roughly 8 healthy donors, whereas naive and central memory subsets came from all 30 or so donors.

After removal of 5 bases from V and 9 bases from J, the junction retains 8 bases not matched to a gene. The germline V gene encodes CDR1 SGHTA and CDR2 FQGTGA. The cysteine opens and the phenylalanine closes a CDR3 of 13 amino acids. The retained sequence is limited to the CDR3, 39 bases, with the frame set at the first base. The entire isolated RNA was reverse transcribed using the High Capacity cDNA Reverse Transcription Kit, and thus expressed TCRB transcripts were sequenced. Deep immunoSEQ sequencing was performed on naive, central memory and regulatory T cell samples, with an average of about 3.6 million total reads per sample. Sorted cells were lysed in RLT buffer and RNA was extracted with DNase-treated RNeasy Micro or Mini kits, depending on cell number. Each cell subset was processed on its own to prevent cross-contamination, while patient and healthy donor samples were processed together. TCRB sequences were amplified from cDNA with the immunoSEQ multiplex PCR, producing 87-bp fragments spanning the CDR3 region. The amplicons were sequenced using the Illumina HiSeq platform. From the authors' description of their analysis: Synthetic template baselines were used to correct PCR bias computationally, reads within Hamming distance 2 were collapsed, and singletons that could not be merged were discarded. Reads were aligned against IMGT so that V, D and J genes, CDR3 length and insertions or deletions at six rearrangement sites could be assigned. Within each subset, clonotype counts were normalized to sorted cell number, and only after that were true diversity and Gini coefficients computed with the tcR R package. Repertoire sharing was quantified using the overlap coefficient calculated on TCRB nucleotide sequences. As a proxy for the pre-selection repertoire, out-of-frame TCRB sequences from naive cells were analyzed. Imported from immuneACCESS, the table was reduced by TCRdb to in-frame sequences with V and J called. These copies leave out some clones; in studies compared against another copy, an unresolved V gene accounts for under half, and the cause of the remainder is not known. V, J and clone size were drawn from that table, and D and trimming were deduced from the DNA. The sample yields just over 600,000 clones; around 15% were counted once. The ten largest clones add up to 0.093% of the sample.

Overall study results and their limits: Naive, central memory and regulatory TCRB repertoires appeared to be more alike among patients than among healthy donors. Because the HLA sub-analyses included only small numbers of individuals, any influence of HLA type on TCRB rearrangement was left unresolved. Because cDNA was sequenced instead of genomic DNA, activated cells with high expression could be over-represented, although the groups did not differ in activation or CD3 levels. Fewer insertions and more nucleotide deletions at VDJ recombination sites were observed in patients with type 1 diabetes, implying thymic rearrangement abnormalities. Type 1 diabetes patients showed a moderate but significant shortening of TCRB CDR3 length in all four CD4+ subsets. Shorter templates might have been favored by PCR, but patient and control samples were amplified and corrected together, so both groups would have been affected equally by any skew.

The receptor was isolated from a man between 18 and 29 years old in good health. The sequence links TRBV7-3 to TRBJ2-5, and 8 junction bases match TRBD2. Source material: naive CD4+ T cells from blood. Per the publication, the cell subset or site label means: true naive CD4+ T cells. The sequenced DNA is TGTGCCAGCAGCCCGGGGACTAGTAGGCCCCAGTACTTC. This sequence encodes CASSPGTSRPQYF.